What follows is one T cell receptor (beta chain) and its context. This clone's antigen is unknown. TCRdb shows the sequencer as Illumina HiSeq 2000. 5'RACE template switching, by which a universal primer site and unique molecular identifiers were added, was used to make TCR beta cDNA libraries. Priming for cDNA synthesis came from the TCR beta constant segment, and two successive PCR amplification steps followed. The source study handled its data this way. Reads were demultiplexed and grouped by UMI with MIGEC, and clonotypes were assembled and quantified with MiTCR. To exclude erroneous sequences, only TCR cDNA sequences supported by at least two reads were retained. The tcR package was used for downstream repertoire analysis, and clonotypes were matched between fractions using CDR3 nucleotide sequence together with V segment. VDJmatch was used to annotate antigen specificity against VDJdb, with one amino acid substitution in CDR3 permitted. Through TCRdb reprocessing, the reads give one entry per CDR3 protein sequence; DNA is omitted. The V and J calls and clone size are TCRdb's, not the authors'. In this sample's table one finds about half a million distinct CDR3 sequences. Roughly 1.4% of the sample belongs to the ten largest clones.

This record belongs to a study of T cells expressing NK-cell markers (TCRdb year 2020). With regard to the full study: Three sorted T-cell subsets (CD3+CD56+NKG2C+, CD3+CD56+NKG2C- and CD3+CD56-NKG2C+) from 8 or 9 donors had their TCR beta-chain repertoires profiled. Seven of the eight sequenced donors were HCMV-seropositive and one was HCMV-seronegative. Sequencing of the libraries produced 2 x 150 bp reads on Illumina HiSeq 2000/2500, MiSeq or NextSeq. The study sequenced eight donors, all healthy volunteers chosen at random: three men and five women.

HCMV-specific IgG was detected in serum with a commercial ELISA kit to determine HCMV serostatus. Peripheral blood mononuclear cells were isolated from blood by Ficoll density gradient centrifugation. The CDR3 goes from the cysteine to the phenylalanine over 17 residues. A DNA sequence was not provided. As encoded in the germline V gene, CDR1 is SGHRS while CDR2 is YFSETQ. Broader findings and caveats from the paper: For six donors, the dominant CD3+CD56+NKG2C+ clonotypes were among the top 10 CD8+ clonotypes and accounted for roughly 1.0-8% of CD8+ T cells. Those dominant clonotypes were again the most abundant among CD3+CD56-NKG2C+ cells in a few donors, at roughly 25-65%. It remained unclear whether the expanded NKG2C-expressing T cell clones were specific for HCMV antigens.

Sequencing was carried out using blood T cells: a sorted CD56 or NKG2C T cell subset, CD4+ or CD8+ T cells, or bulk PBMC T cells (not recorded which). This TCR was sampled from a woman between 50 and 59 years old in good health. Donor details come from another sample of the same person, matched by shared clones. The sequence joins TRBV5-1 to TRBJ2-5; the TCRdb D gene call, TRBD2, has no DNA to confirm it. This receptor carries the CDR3 CASSLVGTSGVQETQYF.